These 25 T cell receptor beta chains were sequenced from one sample in a study of shared clonotypes between healthy human individuals. Sequencing used immunoSEQ multiplex PCR; TCRdb keeps in-frame clones, though not all of them. Counted here are about 2 million clones, approximately 94% occurring once; the ten biggest clones make up around 1%. CD8 cells classed as naive were CD45RO-negative and positively selected for CCR7, excluding terminally differentiated effector memory CD45RA+ cells. The sequenced sample was naive CD8+ T cells sorted from blood. The receptors were sampled from a man aged 18 to 29 in good health.

The rearrangement uses TRBV7-2 and TRBJ2-5; 9 nucleotides line up with TRBD1. Looked up from germline, CDR1 is SGHTA and CDR2 is FQGNSA. CDR3 length equals 14 residues. The V segment lost 5 bases and the J segment 4 bases; nucleotides outside the gene matches: 5. CDR3 DNA sequence: TGTGCCAGCAGCCAGGACAGGGGAGGAGAGACCCAGTACTTC. It encodes CASSQDRGGETQYF.

V is TRBV4-2 and J is TRBJ1-3; possibly TRBD1 for D (5 bases). CDR3 size: 16 residues. In germline, CDR1 is LGHNA, CDR2 YNFKEQ. V lost 0 bases, J lost 0 bases, and 9 bases lay in between. The CDR3 spells CASSQDVRDSGNTIYF. Here the CDR3 DNA reads TGTGCCAGCAGCCAAGATGTCAGGGACTCTGGAAACACCATATATTTT.

J is TRBJ2-5 and V is TRBV4-1; the match to TRBD2 covers 9 bases. The CDR3 is 18 residues long. The ends lost 1 base at V and 5 bases at J; junction bases unmatched: 14. Germline lookup yields CDR1 MGHRA and CDR2 YSYEKL. The CDR3 sequence is CASSQVASSGVTWETQYF. The CDR3 DNA is TGCGCCAGCAGCCAAGTAGCGTCTAGCGGGGTCACCTGGGAGACCCAGTACTTC.

This clone came up once. The genes are TRBV5-6 and TRBJ2-1; possible D gene TRBD1, 5 bases. Germline CDR1 SGHDT, CDR2 YYEEEE. V shed 1 base and J shed 5 bases, with 22 bases lying between them. There are 18 residues in the CDR3. CDR3 loop: CASSLSFGANPLDNEQFF. In nucleotides, the CDR3 is TGTGCCAGCAGCTTGTCCTTTGGGGCGAACCCCCTGGACAATGAGCAGTTCTTC.

This sequence joins TRBV27 and TRBJ2-3; TRBD2 agrees at 7 bases. Germline V lookup: CDR1 MNHEY, CDR2 SMNVEV (reference sequence). With 3 bases clipped from V and 2 bases from J, the junction kept 5 bases outside the gene matches. This CDR3 region has 15 residues. The DNA for the CDR3 is TGTGCCAGCAGTTTGCTAGCGGACTACACAGATACGCAGTATTTT. Protein product: CASSLLADYTDTQYF.

The J gene is TRBJ2-7, the V gene TRBV4-3; 12 bases agree with TRBD2. CDR1 is LGHNA, CDR2 YSLEER, per germline. With 1 base clipped from V and 4 bases from J, the junction kept 11 bases outside the gene matches. The CDR3 sequence is 18 residues long. CDR3 residues: CASSQGLRTSGNGYEQYF. CDR3 DNA sequence: TGCGCCAGCAGCCAAGGCCTCCGGACTAGCGGGAACGGTTACGAGCAGTACTTC.

This rearrangement joins TRBV5-1 to TRBJ2-2, with D possibly being TRBD1 (5 bases). The germline V and J ends were trimmed by 2 bases and 0 bases, with 8 bases remaining between them. Germline lookup yields CDR1 SGHRS and CDR2 YFSETQ. This CDR3 comprises 15 residues. The CDR3 region has the DNA TGCGCCAGCAGCTTCCAACAGGCGAACACCGGGGAGCTGTTTTTT. It yields the protein CASSFQQANTGELFF.

The chain is built from TRBV7-2 and TRBJ2-7; 10 nucleotides align to TRBD2. The length of the CDR3 is 15 residues. Per germline, CDR1 SGHTA and CDR2 FQGNSA. V trimming: 1 base; J trimming: 3 bases; junction bases outside the gene matches: 3. Here the CDR3 reads CASSLELAGNYEQYF. Written as DNA, the CDR3 is TGTGCCAGCAGCTTAGAACTAGCGGGAAACTACGAGCAGTACTTC.

The chain has TRBV11-2 and TRBJ2-7; D remains unclear. The germline V and J ends were trimmed by 5 bases and 4 bases, with 18 bases remaining between them. The CDR3 contains 15 residues. Germline V gene lookup returns CDR1 SGHAT and CDR2 FQNNGV. CDR3 sequence: CASSPTEIFGYEQYF. The DNA for the CDR3 is TGTGCCAGCAGCCCTACAGAGATATTTGGGTACGAGCAGTACTTC.

This sequence joins TRBV19 and TRBJ1-1, with 7 bases lining up with TRBD1. J was trimmed by 0 bases and V by 3 bases; bases with no gene match: 13. This CDR3 is 18 amino acids long. Germline-derived CDR1 and CDR2 are LNHDA and SQIVND (reference sequence). The CDR3 coding sequence is TGTGCCAGTAGTATGGCGGATAGGTGGGACAGAATGAACACTGAAGCTTTCTTT. This gives the protein CASSMADRWDRMNTEAFF.

With regard to this clone: Other nucleotide sequences from this sample produce the same CDR3. The J gene is TRBJ2-7, the V gene TRBV19, with D perhaps matching TRBD2 (5 bases). V lost 6 bases to trimming and J lost 2 bases, with 11 bases between them. The CDR3 runs 13 residues. CDR1 is LNHDA and CDR2 is SQIVND in the germline V gene (reference sequence). CDR3 region: CASSPGVTYEQYF. Written as DNA, the CDR3 is TGTGCCAGTAGCCCCGGGGTGACCTACGAGCAGTACTTC.

This clone is a singleton in its sample. The rearrangement uses TRBV28 and TRBJ1-2, with D possibly matching TRBD1 (5 bases). Germline V gives CDR1 MDHEN, CDR2 SYDVKM. The V gene lost 1 base and the J gene lost 7 bases, with 16 bases spanning the gap. This CDR3 comprises 15 residues. The CDR3 sequence is CASSLFIFRVTGYTF. As DNA, the CDR3 is TGTGCCAGCAGTTTATTCATCTTCAGGGTTACTGGCTACACCTTC.

V and J are TRBV4-1 and TRBJ2-1, with D possibly TRBD2 on 5 matching bases. V lost 4 bases and J lost 3, with 13 bases in between. Germline V gene sequence: CDR1 MGHRA, CDR2 YSYEKL. There are 15 residues in the CDR3. The CDR3 sequence is CASSLLAVDYNEQFF. The CDR3, as DNA: TGCGCCAGCAGCCTCCTAGCAGTTGACTACAATGAGCAGTTCTTC.

The chain combines TRBV4-1 with TRBJ2-2; 7 nucleotides line up with TRBD2. The V segment lost 1 base and the J segment 4 bases; nucleotides outside the gene matches: 3. The CDR3 consists of 15 residues. Germline assignment: CDR1 MGHRA and CDR2 YSYEKL. The DNA of the CDR3 is TGCGCCAGCAGCCAAGCTAGCGGAGCCACCGGGGAGCTGTTTTTT. Translated: CASSQASGATGELFF.

The chain combines TRBV2 with TRBJ2-6; TRBD1 agrees at 7 bases. V was clipped by 1 base and J by 1 base; unmatched bases: 4. Germline CDR1 is SNHLY and CDR2 is FYNNEI. The CDR3 has 17 amino acids. CDR3 DNA: TGTGCCAGCAGTGAAGTGACAGGGTATTCTGGGGCCAACGTCCTGACTTTC. This translates into CASSEVTGYSGANVLTF. The variable domain in full, with the rest retrieved from reference TRBV2 and TRBJ2-6, is EPEVTQTPSHQVTQMGQEVILRCVPISNHLYFYWYRQILGQKVEFLVSFYNNEISEKSEIFDDQFSVERPDGSNFTLKIRSTKLEDSAMYFCASSEVTGYSGANVLTFGAGSRLTVL.

CDR3 sequence: CASLNGLAANTQYF. The DNA of the CDR3 is TGTGCCAGCTTAAATGGCCTAGCGGCAAATACGCAGTATTTT. The chain joins TRBV5-6 to TRBJ2-3, with 7 bases that match TRBD2. Unmatched junction bases numbered 12, after V lost 7 bases and J lost 7 bases. CDR3 length: 14 residues. Germline CDR1 SGHDT, CDR2 YYEEEE. The whole variable domain, filled in from reference TRBV5-6 and TRBJ2-3, reads DAGVTQSPTHLIKTRGQQVTLRCSPKSGHDTVSWYQQALGQGPQFIFQYYEEEERQRGNFPDRFSGHQFPNYSSELNVNALLLGDSALYLCASLNGLAANTQYFGPGTRLTVL.

This chain links TRBV15 with TRBJ2-2, with 7 bases matching TRBD1. Germline values: CDR1 LNHNV, CDR2 YYDKDF (reference sequence). The CDR3 length is 14 residues. The V and J ends lost 5 bases and 6 bases, in that order; junction bases with no gene match: 6. DNA for the CDR3: TGTGCCACCAGCCGGGACAGACTCTCCGGGGAGCTGTTTTTT. Its translation is CATSRDRLSGELFF.

In regard to this clone: At one of its ends the junction is not consistent with the germline gene, which may arise from a read error. The chain links TRBV30 to TRBJ1-1; possibly TRBD1 for D (5 bases). CDR1 is GTSNPN and CDR2 is SVGIG in the germline V gene (reference sequence). The CDR3 loop spans 11 amino acids. CDR3 DNA: TGTGCCTGGAGTGCTACAGGCAGGCCGGCCTTT. The encoded protein is CAWSATGRPAF.

CDR3: CASSLGQNPYEQYF. In DNA form, the CDR3 reads TGTGCCAGCAGCCTGGGACAGAATCCCTACGAGCAGTACTTC. This chain links TRBV7-9 with TRBJ2-7; 7 bases line up with TRBD1. Per germline, CDR1 SEHNR and CDR2 FQNEAQ (reference sequence). The junction had 6 bases not matched to a gene; V was cut back by 5 bases and J by 2 bases. This CDR3 is 14 amino acids long.

The V call is TRBV11-2, the J call TRBJ2-3; D not resolved. The CDR3 covers 14 residues. Germline loops: CDR1 SGHAT, CDR2 FQNNGV. V was shortened by 1 base and J by 1 base, with 6 bases between the two germline ends. The CDR3 nucleotides are TGTGCCAGCAGCTTAGCCCCCGGCACAGATACGCAGTATTTT. It translates to CASSLAPGTDTQYF. Based on the CDR3 plus reference TRBV11-2 and TRBJ2-3, the full variable domain is EAGVAQSPRYKIIEKRQSVAFWCNPISGHATLYWYQQILGQGPKLLIQFQNNGVVDDSQLPKDRFSAERLKGVDSTLKIQPAKLEDSAVYLCASSLAPGTDTQYFGPGTRLTVL.

The rearrangement links TRBV14 to TRBJ2-7; D is unresolved. This CDR3 contains 13 residues. Trimming pared 0 bases from V and 3 bases from J, leaving 6 bases between. Germline loops: CDR1 SGHDN, CDR2 FVKESK. The CDR3: CASSQDKGYEQYF. The DNA of the CDR3 is TGTGCCAGCAGCCAAGACAAGGGCTACGAGCAGTACTTC.

In the case of this clone: The same CDR3 can be traced to other DNA sequences in this sample. The rearrangement uses TRBV30 and TRBJ2-7, with TRBD1 matching over 7 bases. This CDR3 spans 13 amino acids. Germline loops: CDR1 GTSNPN, CDR2 SVGIG (reference sequence). The J segment lost 0 bases and the V segment lost 2 bases, leaving 1 base of the junction unmatched. CDR3 in amino acids: CAWSRDSSYEQYF. The CDR3 DNA reads TGTGCCTGGAGTAGGGACAGCTCCTACGAGCAGTACTTC.

The chain combines TRBV6-6 with TRBJ2-1, with TRBD2 identical over 8 bases. CDR1 is MNHNY, CDR2 SVGAGI, per germline (reference sequence). This CDR3 has 16 residues. J gave up 7 bases and V 4 bases, and 12 bases lay outside the gene matches. The CDR3, as DNA: TGTGCCAGCAGTTTGACGCCAGCGGGAGAAAGTAATGAGCAGTTCTTC. This gives the protein CASSLTPAGESNEQFF.

This sequence joins TRBV5-6 and TRBJ2-1; 12 nucleotides align to TRBD2. V lost 2 bases and J lost 10; bases outside the gene matches: 4. The CDR3 is made up of 14 amino acids. Germline assignment: CDR1 SGHDT and CDR2 YYEEEE. The DNA of the CDR3 is TGTGCCAGCAGCTTCCTAGCGGGAGGGTTAGAGCAGTTCTTC. It encodes CASSFLAGGLEQFF.

V gene TRBV6-1 combines with J gene TRBJ2-7; 11 nucleotides agree with TRBD2. CDR3 length: 16 amino acids. Germline V CDR1 and CDR2: MNHNS, SASEGT. J was trimmed by 0 bases and V by 1 base; bases with no gene match: 2. The CDR3 is CASSEGLAGPSYEQYF. The CDR3 region has the DNA TGTGCCAGCAGTGAAGGACTAGCGGGACCCTCCTACGAGCAGTACTTC.